This T cell receptor beta chain was captured in a study of blood T cell repertoires in COVID-19. Study-level background: Samples of COVID-19 (acute and convalescent) were obtained from the United States, Italy and Spain. In each case, the material was cDNA or gDNA derived from T cells, B-cell-depleted T cells, or PBMCs.

Losses at the gene ends were 4 bases for V and 5 bases for J; bases not matched to a gene: 6. CDR3 length equals 14 residues. Germline CDR1 is SNHLY and CDR2 is FYNNEI. Original processing methods: Amplification of reference gene primers provided the estimated nucleated cell counts. TCRdb keeps only in-frame clones here, not all; method: immunoSEQ multiplex PCR. V, J and clone size were drawn from that table, and D and trimming were deduced from the DNA. The data show 150,000 to 200,000 clones, with roughly 84% seen just once and around 9.8% held by the top ten. This sequence was found in a woman of 80 years or more with acute or convalescent COVID-19. This sequence joins TRBV2 and TRBJ1-2, with 8 bases lining up with TRBD1. The sample comprised peripheral blood. The CDR3: CASSVMTGEYGYTF. CDR3 DNA sequence: TGTGCCAGCAGTGTAATGACAGGGGAATATGGCTACACCTTC.